The TCR beta chain described here comes from a study of blood T cell repertoires in COVID-19. The wider study: Samples of COVID-19 (acute and convalescent) were obtained from the United States, Italy and Spain. Nucleic acid was either cDNA or gDNA, and it came from T cells, B-cell-depleted T cells, or PBMCs.

Trimming removed 1 base from V and 3 bases from J; junction bases left unmatched: 11. Germline CDR1 and CDR2: SGHTA and FQGNSA. The CDR3 sequence is 18 residues long. The assay was immunoSEQ multiplex PCR, and TCRdb's table has in-frame clones only and misses some. Among about 44,000 clones, approximately 88% were seen once, and the ten largest hold 1% to 1.5%. J is TRBJ2-2 and V is TRBV7-2; TRBD2 matches at 7 bases. The source of this sequence is a woman between 40 and 55 years old with acute or convalescent COVID-19. The sequenced sample was peripheral blood. This chain's CDR3 is CASSLVGVGRAYTGELFF. The CDR3 DNA reads as TGTGCCAGCAGCTTAGTAGGGGTTGGGAGGGCGTACACCGGGGAGCTGTTTTTT.